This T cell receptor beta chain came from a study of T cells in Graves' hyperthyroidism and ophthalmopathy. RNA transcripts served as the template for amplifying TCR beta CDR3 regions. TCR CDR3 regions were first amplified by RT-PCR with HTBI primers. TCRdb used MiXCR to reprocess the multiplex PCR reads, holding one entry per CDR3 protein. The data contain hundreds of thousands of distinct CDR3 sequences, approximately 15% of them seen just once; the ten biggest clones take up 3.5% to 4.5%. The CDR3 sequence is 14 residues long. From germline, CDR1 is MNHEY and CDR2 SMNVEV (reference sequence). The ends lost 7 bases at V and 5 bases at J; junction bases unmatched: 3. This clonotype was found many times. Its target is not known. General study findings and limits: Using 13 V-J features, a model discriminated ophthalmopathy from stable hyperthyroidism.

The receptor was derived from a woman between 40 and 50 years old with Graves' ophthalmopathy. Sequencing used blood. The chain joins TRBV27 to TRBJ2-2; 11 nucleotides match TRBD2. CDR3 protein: CASKLAGVTGELFF. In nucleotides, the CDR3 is TGTGCCAGCAAACTAGCGGGAGTAACCGGGGAGCTGTTTTTT.